The T cell receptor beta chain described here comes from a study of Graves' ophthalmopathy and Graves' hyperthyroidism. Investigators amplified TCR beta CDR3 regions from RNA transcripts. An initial RT-PCR round employing HTBI primers preceded a second-round multiplex PCR. TCRdb re-derived calls from the multiplex PCR reads in MiXCR, one entry per CDR3 protein. There are approximately 1.2 million distinct CDR3 sequences in the sample; approximately 35% occur only once, and 11% lies in the top ten. The sample comprised peripheral blood or thyroid tissue (not recorded which). The receptor comes from an adult man with Graves' hyperthyroidism.

Here the CDR3 DNA reads TGTGCCAGCTCAGAGGCAGGGATTCAGCCCCAGCATTTT. This encodes CASSEAGIQPQHF. The chain couples TRBV7-3 to TRBJ1-5, with a weak D call TRBD1 (5 bases). Trimming removed 8 bases at V and 6 bases at J, with 14 bases between. This CDR3 is built from 13 residues. Per germline, CDR1 SGHTA and CDR2 FQGTGA.